This T cell receptor (beta chain) came from a study of shared clonotypes between healthy human individuals. On the study more broadly: The donor group consisted of two women and a few men, aged 18 to 49.

Clones were sequenced by immunoSEQ multiplex PCR, and TCRdb holds only the in-frame ones, with some missing. The table includes about 640,000 clones, about 78% detected once. The germline V gene encodes CDR1 SGHKS and CDR2 YYEKEE (reference sequence). The CDR3 runs to 13 residues. With V trimmed by 4 bases and J by 7 bases, 5 bases remained unmatched. The chain is built from TRBV5-5 and TRBJ2-7; 10 positions match TRBD1. The clonotype was recovered from a woman in her twenties or thirties in good health. Input material: memory CD4+ T cells sorted from blood. Subset described: CD45RA-negative fraction. CDR3 amino acids: CASSRQGAIEQYF. In DNA, the CDR3 is TGTGCCAGCAGCCGACAGGGGGCGATTGAGCAGTACTTC. The whole variable domain, remainder taken from reference TRBV5-5 and TRBJ2-7, is DAGVTQSPTHLIKTRGQQVTLRCSPISGHKSVSWYQQVLGQGPQFIFQYYEKEERGRGNFPDRFSARQFPNYSSELNVNALLLGDSALYLCASSRQGAIEQYFGPGTRLTVT.